The 18 T cell receptor beta chains below all came from one sample that was sequenced in a study of T cell repertoires in cytomegalovirus infection (dated by TCRdb to the late 2010s). TCRdb names Illumina HiSeq 1500 as the instrument used. Clones were called with MiXCR by TCRdb after fastp trimmed the public reads at Q25, and only in-frame beta chains were retained. CDR3 protein duplicates are merged, each entry listing the most common genes and DNA. Present in this sample are under 800,000 distinct CDR3 sequences, roughly 26% of which were seen just once. Of the sample, roughly 8% is held by the ten largest clones. Sequencing used CD8+ T cells from PBMCs. The receptor set was obtained from a human donor in good health (CMV status not recorded). Some clones in this sample may be carry-over from other donors' samples.

Note on this clonotype: A much larger clone differs by one base, so this may be a read error. The V gene is TRBV7-6, the J gene TRBJ2-1; TRBD1 might be the D (6 bases). Germline CDR1 is SGHVS and CDR2 is FNYEAQ. This CDR3 is 16 amino acids long. As DNA, the CDR3 is TGTGCCAACAGCTTTCTCCGGGACAAGACGTCTGGTGAGCAGTTCTTC. The encoded protein is CANSFLRDKTSGEQFF.

The chain combines TRBV7-2 with TRBJ2-7; no clear D. The CDR3 has 13 amino acids. The V gene's germline CDR1 is SGHTA and CDR2 FQGNSA. Trimming stripped 0 bases from V and 5 bases from J, with 8 bases between. As DNA, the CDR3 is TGTGCCAGCAGCTTAGCGAGGTACAACGAGCAGTACTTC. As protein: CASSLARYNEQYF.

This clonotype occurred many times. The chain links TRBV28 to TRBJ1-1; the D is unclear. The ends were cut back, 5 bases at V and 3 bases at J, with 10 bases in the middle. Per the germline V gene, CDR1 is MDHEN and CDR2 is SYDVKM. The CDR3 is made up of 13 amino acids. CDR3 loop: CASSRLEYTEAFF. CDR3 bases: TGTGCCAGCAGTAGATTAGAGTACACTGAAGCTTTCTTT.

Note on this clonotype: A much larger clone lies a single base off, so this may be a read error. J is TRBJ1-1 and V is TRBV7-2, with 8 bases matching TRBD1. This CDR3 comprises 16 residues. CDR1 and CDR2 (germline): SGHTA, FQGNSA. Trimming removed 2 bases from V and 1 base from J; junction bases left unmatched: 6. This CDR3 is CASSLWGQDENTEAFF. The CDR3 nucleotides are TGTGCCAGCAGCTTATGGGGACAGGACGAGAACACTGAAGCTTTCTTT.

Ten or more counts support this clonotype. The chain recombines TRBV5-6 with TRBJ1-2; the D gene is possibly TRBD1 (5 bases). Per the germline V gene, CDR1 is SGHDT and CDR2 is YYEEEE. Trimming removed 5 bases from V and 4 bases from J, with 12 bases in between. The CDR3 has 13 amino acids. As DNA, the CDR3 is TGTGCCAGCAGTCGGGGGGTGAGCTATGGCTACACCTTC. Translating gives CASSRGVSYGYTF.

This clonotype came up many times. The V call is TRBV7-6, the J call TRBJ2-6; TRBD2 is a possible D gene (6 bases). Between the trimmed V and J ends, which lost 5 bases and 1 base, there was a span of 9 bases. Germline V gene sequence: CDR1 SGHVS, CDR2 FNYEAQ. This CDR3 spans 15 amino acids. CDR3 region: CASSPGVSGANVLTF. The CDR3, as DNA: TGTGCCAGCAGCCCGGGGGTATCTGGGGCCAACGTCCTGACTTTC. The variable domain in full, with the rest retrieved from reference TRBV7-6 and TRBJ2-6, is GAGVSQSPRYKVTKRGQDVALRCDPISGHVSLYWYRQALGQGPEFLTYFNYEAQQDKSGLPNDRFSAERPEGSISTLTIQRTEQRDSAMYRCASSPGVSGANVLTFGAGSRLTVL.

V usage is TRBV7-8 and J usage is TRBJ2-7; D ambiguous. V dropped 5 bases and J dropped 2 bases, with 10 bases sitting between them. This CDR3 spans 13 amino acids. Germline assignment: CDR1 SGHVS and CDR2 FQNEAQ. The CDR3 region is CASSPRTTYEQYV. Written as DNA, the CDR3 is TGTGCCAGCAGCCCCAGAACGACCTACGAGCAGTACGTC.

Comments on this clonotype: Since a much larger clone is just one base distant, this may be a read error. The V and J genes are TRBV28 and TRBJ2-1, with unresolved D. Germline V gene lookup returns CDR1 MDHEN and CDR2 SYDVKM. Trimming shortened V by 3 bases and J by 8 bases, and 5 bases separated the two germline ends. The CDR3 runs to 11 residues. Written as DNA, the CDR3 is TGTGCCAGCAGTTTCCCCCATGAGCAGTTCTTC. Translation: CASSFPHEQFF.

This sequence joins TRBV20-1 and TRBJ2-7; 12 nucleotides match TRBD1. The trim removed 3 bases at V and 4 bases at J, leaving 4 bases unmatched. CDR1 DFQATT and CDR2 SNEGSKA come from the germline V gene (reference sequence). The CDR3 totals 14 residues. The CDR3 protein is CSARGDRGPYEQYF. In DNA form, the CDR3 reads TGCAGTGCTAGGGGGGACAGGGGGCCTTACGAGCAGTACTTC.

The table lists this clonotype with many counts. The chain is built from TRBV7-9 and TRBJ2-7, with TRBD2 matching over 14 bases. The J segment lost 2 bases and the V segment lost 5 bases, leaving 8 bases of the junction unmatched. Germline V gene sequence: CDR1 SEHNR, CDR2 FQNEAQ (reference sequence). The CDR3 spans 17 residues. The CDR3 loop reads CASSAGLAGETPYEQYF. CDR3 DNA: TGTGCCAGCAGCGCGGGACTAGCGGGGGAAACTCCCTACGAGCAGTACTTC.

This sequence joins TRBV2 and TRBJ1-3; D remains ambiguous. Deletions cut 4 bases from V and 3 bases from J, with 22 bases between. The CDR3 is 18 amino acids. Germline CDR1 and CDR2: SNHLY and FYNNEI. The CDR3 sequence: CASSVRNYAMDDGNTIYF. The CDR3 DNA reads as TGTGCCAGCAGTGTACGGAACTACGCCATGGATGATGGAAACACCATATATTTT.

The V gene is TRBV4-2, the J gene TRBJ2-2; TRBD2 matches at 9 bases. This CDR3 region has 17 residues. Germline V gene sequence: CDR1 LGHNA, CDR2 YNFKEQ. V lost 0 bases to trimming and J lost 8 bases; unmatched junction nucleotides: 10. This chain's CDR3 is CASSQDWAGGLIGELFF. The CDR3 bases are TGTGCCAGCAGCCAAGACTGGGCGGGGGGGCTTATAGGGGAGCTGTTTTTT.

This chain links TRBV6-5 with TRBJ1-2, with a possible D match to TRBD1 (6 bases). From germline, CDR1 is MNHEY and CDR2 SVGAGI. The CDR3 runs 15 residues. Trimming took 7 bases from V and 0 from J, leaving 15 bases between them. The CDR3: CASTKTGPANYGYTF. As DNA, the CDR3 is TGTGCCAGCACCAAAACAGGGCCGGCTAACTATGGCTACACCTTC.

The chain combines TRBV13 with TRBJ2-7, with TRBD1 identical over 8 bases. V was pared by 4 bases and J by 6 bases, with 5 bases of the junction left unmatched. This CDR3 spans 13 amino acids. Germline V gene data show CDR1 as PRHDT and CDR2 as FYEKMQ (reference sequence). In DNA, the CDR3 is TGTGCCAGCAGCTCAGGACAGGGAGGCGAGCAGTACGTC. Its protein product is CASSSGQGGEQYV.

This clonotype was seen at least ten times. This chain links TRBV12-5 with TRBJ2-3; 7 nucleotides agree with TRBD1. The V gene's germline CDR1 is LGHNT and CDR2 FRNRAP. There are 15 residues in the CDR3. Germline trimming cut 3 bases from V and 4 bases from J; bases unmatched to any gene: 7. The CDR3 reads CASGFGPGQSDTQYF. The DNA of the CDR3 is TGTGCTAGTGGTTTCGGACCGGGACAGTCAGATACGCAGTATTTT. Supplemented by reference TRBV12-5 and TRBJ2-3, the full variable domain reads DARVTQTPRHKVTEMGQEVTMRCQPILGHNTVFWYRQTMMQGLELLAYFRNRAPLDDSGMPKDRFSAEMPDATLATLKIQPSEPRDSAVYFCASGFGPGQSDTQYFGPGTRLTVL.

This clonotype was recorded a few times. CDR3 sequence: CAAQGQPNTIYF. CDR3 sequence (DNA): TGTGCCGCCCAGGGACAGCCAAACACCATATATTTT. The rearrangement links TRBV28 to TRBJ1-3; 7 nucleotides agree with TRBD1. The CDR3 sequence is 12 residues long. Trimming at V came to 11 bases and at J to 6 bases, leaving 7 bases not matched to a gene. CDR1 is MDHEN and CDR2 is SYDVKM in the germline V gene. Combining the CDR3 with reference TRBV28 and TRBJ1-3 gives the whole variable domain DVKVTQSSRYLVKRTGEKVFLECVQDMDHENMFWYRQDPGLGLRLIYFSYDVKMKEKGDIPEGYSVSREKKERFSLILESASTNQTSMYLCAAQGQPNTIYFGEGSWLTVV.

This clonotype showed up just a few times. The rearrangement links TRBV7-9 to TRBJ2-2; D unclear. The CDR3 length is 13 residues. Trimming removed 6 bases at V and 1 base at J, with 6 bases between. CDR1 and CDR2 (germline): SEHNR, FQNEAQ (reference sequence). Here the CDR3 DNA reads TGTGCCAGCAGTGGGGAGAACACCGGGGAGCTGTTTTTT. Its protein is CASSGENTGELFF. The variable domain in full, completed from reference TRBV7-9 and TRBJ2-2, reads DTGVSQNPRHKITKRGQNVTFRCDPISEHNRLYWYRQTLGQGPEFLTYFQNEAQLEKSRLLSDRFSAERPKGSFSTLEIQRTEQGDSAMYLCASSGENTGELFFGEGSRLTVL.

The V call is TRBV7-9, the J call TRBJ2-3; 8 nucleotides agree with TRBD1. Germline V gene lookup returns CDR1 SEHNR and CDR2 FQNEAQ (reference sequence). The junction had 3 bases not matched to a gene; V was cut back by 5 bases and J by 2 bases. The CDR3 is 14 residues long. The CDR3 bases are TGTGCCAGCAGCCGACAGGGGCTCACAGATACGCAGTATTTT. Amino acid sequence: CASSRQGLTDTQYF.